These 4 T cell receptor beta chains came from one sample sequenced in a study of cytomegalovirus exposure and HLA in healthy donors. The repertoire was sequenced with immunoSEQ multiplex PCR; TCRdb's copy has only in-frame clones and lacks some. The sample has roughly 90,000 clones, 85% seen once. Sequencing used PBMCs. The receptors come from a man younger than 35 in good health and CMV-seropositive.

In DNA, the CDR3 is TGTGCCAGCAGTTTAGGGCCCTCTTCATTATCCTACAATGAGCAGTTCTTC. This encodes CASSLGPSSLSYNEQFF. V and J are TRBV28 and TRBJ2-1, with D uncertain. The CDR3 is made up of 17 amino acids. The germline V gene has CDR1 MDHEN and CDR2 SYDVKM. Trimming stripped 2 bases from V and 1 base from J, with 15 bases between.

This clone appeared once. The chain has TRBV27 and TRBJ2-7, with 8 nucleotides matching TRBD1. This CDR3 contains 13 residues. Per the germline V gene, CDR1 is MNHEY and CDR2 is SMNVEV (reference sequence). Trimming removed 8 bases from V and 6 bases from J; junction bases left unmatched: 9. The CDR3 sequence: CASRTGPGSEQYF. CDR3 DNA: TGTGCCAGCCGGACAGGGCCCGGATCCGAGCAGTACTTC.

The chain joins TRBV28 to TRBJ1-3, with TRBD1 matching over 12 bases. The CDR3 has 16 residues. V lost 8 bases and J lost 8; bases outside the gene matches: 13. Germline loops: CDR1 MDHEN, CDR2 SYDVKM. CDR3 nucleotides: TGTGCCAGCTGCCCCGGGACAGGGGGCGAGAGGGACACCATATATTTT. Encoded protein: CASCPGTGGERDTIYF.

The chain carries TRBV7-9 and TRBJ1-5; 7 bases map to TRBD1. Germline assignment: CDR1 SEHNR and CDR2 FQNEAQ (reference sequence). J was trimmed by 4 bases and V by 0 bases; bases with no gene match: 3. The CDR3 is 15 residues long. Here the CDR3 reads CASSLAGQKNQPQHF. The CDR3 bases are TGTGCCAGCAGCTTAGCGGGACAGAAGAATCAGCCCCAGCATTTT.